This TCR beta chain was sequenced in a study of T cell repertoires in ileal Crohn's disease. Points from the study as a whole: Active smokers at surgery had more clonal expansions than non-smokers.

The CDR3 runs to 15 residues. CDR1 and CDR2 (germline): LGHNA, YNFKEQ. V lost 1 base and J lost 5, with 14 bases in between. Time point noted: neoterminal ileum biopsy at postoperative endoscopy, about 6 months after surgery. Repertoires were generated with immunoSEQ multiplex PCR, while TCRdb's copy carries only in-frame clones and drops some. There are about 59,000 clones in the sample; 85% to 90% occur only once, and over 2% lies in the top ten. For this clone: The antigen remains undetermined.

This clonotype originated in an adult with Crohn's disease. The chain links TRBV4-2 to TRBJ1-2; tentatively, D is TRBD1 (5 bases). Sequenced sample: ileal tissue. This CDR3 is CASSQGFRETYGYTF. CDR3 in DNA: TGTGCCAGCAGCCAAGGGTTCAGGGAAACTTATGGCTACACCTTC.